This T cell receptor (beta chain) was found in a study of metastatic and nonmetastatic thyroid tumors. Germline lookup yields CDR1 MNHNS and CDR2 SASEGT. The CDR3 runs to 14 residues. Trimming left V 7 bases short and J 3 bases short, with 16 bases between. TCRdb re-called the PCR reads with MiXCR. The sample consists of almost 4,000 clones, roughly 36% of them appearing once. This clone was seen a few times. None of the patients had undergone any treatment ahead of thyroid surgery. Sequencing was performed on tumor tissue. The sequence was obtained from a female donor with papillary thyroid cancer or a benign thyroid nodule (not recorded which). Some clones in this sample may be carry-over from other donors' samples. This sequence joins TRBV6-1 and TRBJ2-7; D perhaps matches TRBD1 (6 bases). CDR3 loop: CASIQSPDSYEQYF. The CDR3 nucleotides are TGTGCCAGCATCCAATCGCCGGACAGCTACGAGCAGTACTTC.